This T cell receptor beta chain appears in the sequencing data of a study of cytomegalovirus exposure and HLA in healthy donors. It was healthy bone marrow donors who served as donors. The PCR ran on 60 Vbeta and 13 Jbeta primers. Assay used: immunoSEQ multiplex PCR; TCRdb lists only in-frame clones, some missing. Seen here are approximately 140,000 clones, around 79% observed once, and the top ten hold around 3%. Trimming shortened V by 9 bases and J by 0 bases, and 16 bases separated the two germline ends. Germline-derived CDR1 and CDR2 are WSHSY and SAAADI. This CDR3 is built from 15 residues. V is TRBV10-2 and J is TRBJ2-3, with a weak D call TRBD1 (5 bases). Sample: PBMCs. The clonotype originates from a man between 35 and 55 years old in good health and CMV-seropositive. The CDR3 DNA follows: TGCGCCAGTGAAACCCAGGGTACTAGCACAGATACGCAGTATTTT. This translates into CASETQGTSTDTQYF.